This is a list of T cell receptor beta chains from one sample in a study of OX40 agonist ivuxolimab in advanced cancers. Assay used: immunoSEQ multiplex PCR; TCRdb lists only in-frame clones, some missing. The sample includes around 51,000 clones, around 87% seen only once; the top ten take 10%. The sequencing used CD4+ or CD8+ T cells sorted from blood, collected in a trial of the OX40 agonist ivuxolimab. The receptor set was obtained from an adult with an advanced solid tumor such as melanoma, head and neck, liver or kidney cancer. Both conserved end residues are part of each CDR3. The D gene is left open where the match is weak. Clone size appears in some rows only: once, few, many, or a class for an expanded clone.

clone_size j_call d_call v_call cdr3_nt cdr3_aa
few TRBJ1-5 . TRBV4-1 TGCGCCAGCAGCCAAGATTCCGGGTCAAGTCAGCCCCAGCATTTT CASSQDSGSSQPQHF
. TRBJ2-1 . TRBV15 TGTGCCACCAGCCCCCGGGACTGGGGAGGCAATGAGCAGTTCTTC CATSPRDWGGNEQFF
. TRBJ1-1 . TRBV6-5 TGTGCCAGCAGTTACACCGGGGCTCGGAACACTGAAGCTTTCTTT CASSYTGARNTEAFF
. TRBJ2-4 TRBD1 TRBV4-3 TGCGCCAGCAGCCCGGACAGGGTGATTCAGGGAAACATTCAGTACTTC CASSPDRVIQGNIQYF
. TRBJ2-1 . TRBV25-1 TGTGCCAGCAGTGCGGAGACTGGCTACTACAATGAGCAGTTCTTC CASSAETGYYNEQFF
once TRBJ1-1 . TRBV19 TGTGCCAGTAGTACGACGGACAGCACTGAAGCTTTCTTT CASSTTDSTEAFF
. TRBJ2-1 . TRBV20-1 TGCAGTGCCCTGGTGAGGAATGAGCAGTTCTTC CSALVRNEQFF
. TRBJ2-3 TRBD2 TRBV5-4 TGTGCCAGCAGCTTGGGCAGCGCGGGAGGGCCTTCGCCTTGGGATACGCAGTATTTT CASSLGSAGGPSPWDTQYF
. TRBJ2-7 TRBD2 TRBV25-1 TGTGCCAGCAGTGAATATCGGGGGGACGCCTACGAGCAGTACTTC CASSEYRGDAYEQYF
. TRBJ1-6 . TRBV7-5 TGTGTCAGAAGCTTAGGATGGCCGCAGGGAACCGAGGGGTCACCCCTCCACTTT CVRSLGWPQGTEGSPLHF
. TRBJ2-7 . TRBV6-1 TGTGCCAGCAGTGAGGCTCGGACAACCGACGAGCAGTACTTC CASSEARTTDEQYF
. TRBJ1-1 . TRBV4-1 TGCGCCAGCAGCCACCGGACAGAGAACACTGAAGCTTTCTTT CASSHRTENTEAFF
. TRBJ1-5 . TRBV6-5 TGTGCCAGCAGTTACTGGAGGACTCAGCCCCAGCATTTT CASSYWRTQPQHF
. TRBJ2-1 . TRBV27 TGTGCCAGCAGTTCATACGGGACGCCTTCCTACAATGAGCAGTTCTTC CASSSYGTPSYNEQFF
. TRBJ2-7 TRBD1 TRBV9 TGTGCCAGCAGCGCCGGGACAGGGCAGTACGAGCAGTACTTC CASSAGTGQYEQYF
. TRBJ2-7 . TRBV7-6 TGTGCCAGCAGCTTAGGTAGTGGAGGGTCTAGCTACGAGCAGTACTTC CASSLGSGGSSYEQYF
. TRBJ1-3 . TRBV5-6 TGTGCCAGCAGCCCGCTACCGGGACTGAACTCTGGAAACACCATATATTTT CASSPLPGLNSGNTIYF
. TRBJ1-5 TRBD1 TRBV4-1 TGCGCCAGCAGCCAAGGGGACAGGGGCAATCAGCCCCAGCATTTT CASSQGDRGNQPQHF
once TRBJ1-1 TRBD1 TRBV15 TGTGCCACCAGCAGGGGTAGGGGGCGAAACACTGAAGCTTTCTTT CATSRGRGRNTEAFF
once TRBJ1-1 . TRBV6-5 TGTGCCAGCAGTTTCGGGACTGAAGCTTTCTTT CASSFGTEAFF
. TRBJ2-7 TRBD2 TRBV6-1 TGTGCCAGCAGTGAACCAGGGACTAGCGGGATCTACGAGCAGTACTTC CASSEPGTSGIYEQYF
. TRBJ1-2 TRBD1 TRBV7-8 TGTGCCAGCAGCTCAAAGGCCGGGACAGACTTTCTCTATGGCTACACCTTC CASSSKAGTDFLYGYTF